This T cell receptor beta chain was captured in a study of T cell responses to AZD1222 COVID-19 vaccine. Study outcomes and limitations: Baseline antibody screening turned up just a handful of seropositive AZD1222 recipients. None of the repertoires were sampled until the peak T cell response had passed. Following two doses of AZD1222, Spike-specific TCR breadth and depth rose. CD4 TCRs covered the whole spike, strongest at regions 160-218 and 743-854.

About this clone: Its antigen is unknown.

Libraries were prepared by immunoSEQ multiplex PCR; TCRdb keeps only in-frame clonotypes and omits some of them. The repertoire holds approximately 130,000 clones, with about 90% as singletons. Trimming stripped 5 bases from V and 4 bases from J, with 6 bases between. Germline V CDR1 and CDR2: SNHLY, FYNNEI. This CDR3 comprises 12 residues. The source is an adult in good health. The source was peripheral blood, collected on day 0 of AZD1222 vaccination. The rearrangement joins TRBV2 to TRBJ2-1; D is ambiguous. CDR3 sequence reads: CASSRSYNEQFF. In DNA, the CDR3 is TGTGCCAGCAGTCGATCGTACAATGAGCAGTTCTTC. Based on the CDR3 plus reference TRBV2 and TRBJ2-1, the full variable domain is EPEVTQTPSHQVTQMGQEVILRCVPISNHLYFYWYRQILGQKVEFLVSFYNNEISEKSEIFDDQFSVERPDGSNFTLKIRSTKLEDSAMYFCASSRSYNEQFFGPGTRLTVL.